This TCR beta chain was sequenced in a study of tumor-infiltrating lymphocytes in primary liver carcinoma. The overall study: There were tumors of stage T1-T3 N0M0, each 4.2 to 10 cm across.

General observations from the study: Only about 8-24% of top clones were detected in all five tumor regions.

Total RNA amounting to 500 ng was the source from which TCR beta cDNA was made with a constant-region primer. Researchers made the TCR beta libraries by running three nested multiplex PCR rounds with slightly modified ARM-PCR. One entry per CDR3 protein, called by TCRdb with MiXCR from the multiplex PCR reads. The repertoire has roughly 30,000 distinct CDR3 sequences, about 71% of them found once; the top ten carry roughly 29%. Each 20-30 mg portion of unsorted bulk tissue served as the source for co-extraction of RNA and DNA. Infection with HBV was chronic in patients; they were treatment-naive. Details on this clonotype: Its target is unknown.

This clonotype was obtained from a woman in her 30s with primary liver carcinoma and hepatitis B virus infection. The sample was liver tumor tissue from sampling region 3. Subset noted: tumor region T3, left-lateral pole.

CDR3 sequence reads: CASRQLGPSYNMQFF. Written as DNA, the CDR3 is TGTGCCAGCAGACAACTAGGGCCCTCCTACAATATGCAGTTCTTC. This chain uses TRBV11-2 with TRBJ2-1; the D gene is possibly TRBD2 (5 bases). The CDR3 is 15 amino acids. Per germline, CDR1 SGHAT and CDR2 FQNNGV. V was shortened by 6 bases and J by 12 bases, with 24 bases between the two germline ends.